The rows below give T cell receptor beta chains drawn from one sample of a study of vaccination effects on CD4 cells after COVID-19. Profiling relied on immunoSEQ multiplex PCR, and the TCRdb table lists in-frame clones only, not all of them. The sample records around 16,000 clones, 76% being singletons. Their target antigens are unknown. Source: CD4+ T cells from PBMCs cultured with HCoV-NL63 spike peptides, taken after COVID-19 vaccination. The source of these receptors is a human donor who received a COVID-19 vaccine. Both conserved end residues are part of each CDR3. The D gene is left open where the match is weak. Clone size is shown for a subset of rows, as once, few, many or a class of expanded clone.

TRBJ2-5 | TRBV4-3 | NA | NA | CASSQDWLGKTQYF | TGCGCCAGCAGCCAAGATTGGTTGGGGAAGACCCAGTACTTC
TRBJ2-2 | TRBV5-1 | NA | NA | CASSSLAIQGTGELFF | TGCGCCAGCAGCTCTTTAGCGATTCAGGGAACCGGGGAGCTGTTTTTT
TRBJ1-1 | TRBV23-1 | NA | few | CASSPTDGPEAFF | TGCGCCAGCTCACCCACGGACGGTCCTGAAGCTTTCTTT
TRBJ1-1 | TRBV9 | NA | NA | CASSRGAGTLNTEAFF | TGTGCCAGCAGCCGCGGGGCCGGAACGCTGAACACTGAAGCTTTCTTT
TRBJ2-2 | TRBV15 | TRBD1 | NA | CATVQGGTGELFF | TGTGCCACCGTACAGGGGGGCACCGGGGAGCTGTTTTTT
TRBJ2-2 | TRBV3-1/TRBV3-2 | TRBD1 | NA | CASSYRGLNTGELFF | TGTGCCAGCAGTTACAGGGGTCTAAACACCGGGGAGCTGTTTTTT
TRBJ2-2 | TRBV30 | NA | NA | CAWTPSGGELFF | TGTGCCTGGACTCCCTCCGGCGGGGAGCTGTTTTTT
TRBJ1-5 | TRBV7-2 | NA | NA | CASSLVASNQPQHF | TGTGCCAGCAGCTTAGTGGCGAGCAATCAGCCCCAGCATTTT
TRBJ1-5 | TRBV10-3 | NA | NA | CAISGFPVRDSNQPQHF | TGTGCCATCAGTGGGTTTCCAGTTAGGGATAGCAATCAGCCCCAGCATTTT
TRBJ2-3 | TRBV29-1 | TRBD2 | NA | CSVGTSGRLTDTQYF | TGCAGCGTCGGGACTAGCGGCCGACTGACAGATACGCAGTATTTT